The next 4 T cell receptor beta chains were all read from a single sample in a study of T cells after yellow fever vaccination. TCRdb reanalysed the 5' RACE reads using MiXCR and keeps one entry per CDR3 protein. The table lists approximately 450,000 distinct CDR3 sequences, roughly a sixth of them singletons. The sequencing here drew on PBMCs, taken before the yellow fever booster vaccination. The source is a young man who received the YFV17D yellow fever vaccine.

This clonotype was counted between two and nine times. This chain connects TRBV20-1 to TRBJ1-5, with D tentatively TRBD1 (6 bases). The CDR3 spans 13 residues. From germline, CDR1 is DFQATT and CDR2 SNEGSKA (reference sequence). The ends were cut back, 6 bases at V and 3 bases at J, with 12 bases in the middle. The CDR3 region has the DNA TGCAGTGCAGTGACAGGATTCAATCAGCCCCAGCATTTT. Protein product: CSAVTGFNQPQHF.

The sample holds a few counts of this clonotype. DNA for the CDR3: TGTGCCAGCAGCTTACACCGGACAGGGAGCCAAGAGACCCAGTACTTC. Translation gives CASSLHRTGSQETQYF. This rearrangement joins TRBV11-1 to TRBJ2-5; TRBD1 aligns across 8 bases. Germline V gene lookup returns CDR1 SGHAT and CDR2 FQDESV (reference sequence). The ends lost 2 bases at V and 1 base at J; junction bases unmatched: 6. The CDR3 contains 16 residues.

The V call is TRBV6-1, the J call TRBJ1-2; D unresolved. There are 16 residues in the CDR3. Germline CDR1 and CDR2: MNHNS and SASEGT. Between the trimmed V and J ends, which lost 8 bases and 1 base, there was a span of 20 bases. The CDR3 reads CASCRHGRNRNYGYTF. CDR3 coding DNA: TGTGCCAGCTGCCGCCACGGCCGGAATCGTAACTATGGCTACACCTTC.

V usage is TRBV6-5 and J usage is TRBJ2-1; 9 nucleotides align to TRBD2. Germline V lookup: CDR1 MNHEY, CDR2 SVGAGI. This CDR3 is 17 amino acids long. After removal of 2 bases from V and 6 bases from J, the junction contained 11 bases not matched to a gene. CDR3 nucleotide sequence: TGTGCCAGCAGTTACGTTCACCCAGCGGGGGGTTTCAATGAGCAGTTCTTC. Protein: CASSYVHPAGGFNEQFF.